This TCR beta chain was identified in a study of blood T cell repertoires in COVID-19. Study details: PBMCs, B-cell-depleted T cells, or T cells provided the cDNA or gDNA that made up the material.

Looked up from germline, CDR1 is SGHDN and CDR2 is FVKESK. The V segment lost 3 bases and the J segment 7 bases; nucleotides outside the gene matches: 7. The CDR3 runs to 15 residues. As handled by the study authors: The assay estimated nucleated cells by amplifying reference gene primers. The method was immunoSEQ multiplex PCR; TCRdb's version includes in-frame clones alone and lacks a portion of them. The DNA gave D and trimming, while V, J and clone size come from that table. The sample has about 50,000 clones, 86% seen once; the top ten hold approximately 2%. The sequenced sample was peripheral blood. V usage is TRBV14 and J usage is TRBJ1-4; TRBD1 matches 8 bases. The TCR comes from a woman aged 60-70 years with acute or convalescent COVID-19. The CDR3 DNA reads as TGTGCCAGCAGCCAGGAACTTACAGGGGGTGAAAAACTGTTTTTT. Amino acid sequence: CASSQELTGGEKLFF.